Listed below are T cell receptor beta chains from one sample, sequenced in a study of blood T cells in healthy people across ages. TCRdb re-analysed the 5' RACE reads in MiXCR, keeping a single row per CDR3 protein. The table includes 750,000 to 850,000 distinct CDR3 sequences, 25% detected once. The same specimen was also included in a second study, on T cells of mothers and their children.

Sequenced: blood. The source of these receptors is a boy younger than 18 in good health. The CDR3 runs from the conserved cysteine through the conserved F or W. Each record gives: clone size, V gene, J gene, CDR3 protein. Clone sizes are given selectively: once, few, many, or a class where the clone is expanded.

-	TRBV9	TRBJ1-4	CASTRGGNSNEKLFF
-	TRBV7-9	TRBJ1-4	CASSLATDSREKLFF
few	TRBV29-1	TRBJ2-3	CSVEDRGTGTHTQYF
-	TRBV6-2/TRBV6-3	TRBJ1-2	CASSLTPTGAYGYTF
few	TRBV5-1	-	CASSLNTGHTYEQYF
few	TRBV29-1	TRBJ2-4	CSVGGTLENIQYF
many	TRBV12-3/TRBV12-4	TRBJ2-3	CASSLLDTQYF
-	TRBV2	TRBJ1-1	CASTGTGNTEAFF
-	TRBV7-9	TRBJ2-1	CASSPGTVEQFF
-	TRBV15	TRBJ1-5	CATSRDLGTVLNQPQHF
-	TRBV20-1	TRBJ2-7	CSAKTGPYEQYF
few	TRBV7-9	TRBJ2-5	CASSTQQGEETQYF
-	TRBV7-9	TRBJ2-3	CASSFGDRETDTQYF
many	TRBV4-3	TRBJ1-1	CASSQQGAPDTEAFF
few	TRBV20-1	TRBJ2-1	CSASDNWGLADNEQFF
few	TRBV6-6	-	CASSYRWETGADYEQYF
-	TRBV7-6	TRBJ1-4	CASSFRGVGEKLFF
few	TRBV9	TRBJ1-5	CASSVHDRTNQPQHF
once	TRBV7-8	TRBJ1-2	CASSQDRGFDYGYTF
-	TRBV14	TRBJ2-3	CASSNKHSLTDTQYF
-	TRBV5-1	TRBJ1-1	CASSSGPESTEAFF
-	TRBV6-2/TRBV6-3	TRBJ2-1	CASRRGLAAYNEQFF
-	TRBV3-1	TRBJ2-3	CASSQEFRLAGFNTDTQYF
-	TRBV6-2/TRBV6-3	TRBJ2-7	CASRRDRVNEQYF
few	TRBV5-1	TRBJ2-7	CASSLVQGSSYEQYF
-	TRBV24-1	TRBJ2-5	CATSGYRDREETQYF
-	TRBV28	TRBJ1-1	CASSPGKGRNTEAFF
few	TRBV5-1	TRBJ1-4	CASSFGRIATNEKLFF